This T cell receptor (beta chain) came from a study of blood T cell repertoires in COVID-19. On the study more broadly: Acute and convalescent COVID-19 specimens originated in the United States, Italy and Spain. T cells, B-cell-depleted T cells, or PBMCs supplied cDNA or gDNA.

Authors' processing steps: Amplification with reference gene primers provided the estimates of nucleated cell counts. Some clones are missing from TCRdb's copy, which holds only in-frame ones; the method was immunoSEQ multiplex PCR. For V, J and clone size, that table is used; D and trimming come from the DNA. The repertoire holds approximately 210,000 clones, roughly nine tenths seen once, with around 0.72% in the top ten. The sample consisted of peripheral blood. The receptor's source is a man between 35 and 55 years old with acute or convalescent COVID-19.

The CDR3 region is CASRGQGWAGELFF. The CDR3 DNA is TGTGCCAGTAGGGGGCAGGGGTGGGCCGGGGAGCTGTTTTTT. The gene calls are TRBV19 and TRBJ2-2, with TRBD1 as a possible D gene (6 bases). Germline V gene lookup returns CDR1 LNHDA and CDR2 SQIVND (reference sequence). CDR3 length equals 14 residues. Between the trimmed V and J ends, which lost 6 bases and 6 bases, there was a span of 14 bases.